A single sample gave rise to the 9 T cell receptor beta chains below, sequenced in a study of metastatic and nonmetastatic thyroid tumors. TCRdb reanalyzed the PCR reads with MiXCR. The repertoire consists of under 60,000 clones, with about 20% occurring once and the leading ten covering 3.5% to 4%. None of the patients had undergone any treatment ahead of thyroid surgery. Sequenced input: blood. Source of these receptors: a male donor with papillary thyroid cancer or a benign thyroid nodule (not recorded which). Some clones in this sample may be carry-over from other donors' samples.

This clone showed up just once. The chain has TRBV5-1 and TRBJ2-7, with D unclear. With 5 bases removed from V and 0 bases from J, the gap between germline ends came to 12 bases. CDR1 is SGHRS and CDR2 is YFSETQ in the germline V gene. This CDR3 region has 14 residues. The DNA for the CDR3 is TGCGCCAGCAGGAGGCAAACCGGCTCCTACGAGCAGTACTTC. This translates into CASRRQTGSYEQYF.

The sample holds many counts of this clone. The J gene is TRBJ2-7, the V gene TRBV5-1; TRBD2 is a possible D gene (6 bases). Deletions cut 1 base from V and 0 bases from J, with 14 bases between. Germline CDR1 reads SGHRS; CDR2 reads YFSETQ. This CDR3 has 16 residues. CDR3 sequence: CASSLRAGRLSYEQYF. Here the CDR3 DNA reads TGCGCCAGCAGCTTGAGAGCGGGCCGCCTCTCCTACGAGCAGTACTTC.

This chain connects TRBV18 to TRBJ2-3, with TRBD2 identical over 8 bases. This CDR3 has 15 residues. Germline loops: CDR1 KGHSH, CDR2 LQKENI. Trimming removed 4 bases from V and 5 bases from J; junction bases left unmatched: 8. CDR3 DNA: TGTGCCAGCTCACGAGTTATGCGGGAGGAAGATACGCAGTATTTT. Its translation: CASSRVMREEDTQYF.

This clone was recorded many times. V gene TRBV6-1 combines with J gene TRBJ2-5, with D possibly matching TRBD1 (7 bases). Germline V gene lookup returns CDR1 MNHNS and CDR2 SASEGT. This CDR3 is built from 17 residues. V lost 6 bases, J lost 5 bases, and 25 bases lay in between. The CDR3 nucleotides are TGTGCCAGCAGCCCCCTCGGACACAGGGGAGGTGGGGAGACCCAGTACTTC. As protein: CASSPLGHRGGGETQYF.

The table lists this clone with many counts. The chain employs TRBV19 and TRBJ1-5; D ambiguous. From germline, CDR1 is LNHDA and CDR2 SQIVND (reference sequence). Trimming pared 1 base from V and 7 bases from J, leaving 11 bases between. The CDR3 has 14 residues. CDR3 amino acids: CASSIGEGDQPQHF. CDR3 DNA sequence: TGTGCCAGTAGTATAGGGGAGGGAGACCAGCCCCAGCATTTT.

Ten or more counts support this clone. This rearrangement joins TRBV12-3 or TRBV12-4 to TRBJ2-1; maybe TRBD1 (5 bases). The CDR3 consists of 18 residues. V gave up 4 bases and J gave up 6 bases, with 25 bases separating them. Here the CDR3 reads CASSSVGDGFISGNEQFF. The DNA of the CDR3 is TGTGCCAGCAGTTCAGTAGGGGATGGTTTTATTTCAGGCAATGAGCAGTTCTTC.

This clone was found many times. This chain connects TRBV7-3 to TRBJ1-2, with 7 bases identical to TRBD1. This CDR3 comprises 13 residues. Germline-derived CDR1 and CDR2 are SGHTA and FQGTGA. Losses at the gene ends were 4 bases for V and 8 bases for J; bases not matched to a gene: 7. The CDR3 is CASSSDRAYGYTF. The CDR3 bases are TGTGCCAGCAGCTCCGACAGGGCTTACGGCTACACCTTC.

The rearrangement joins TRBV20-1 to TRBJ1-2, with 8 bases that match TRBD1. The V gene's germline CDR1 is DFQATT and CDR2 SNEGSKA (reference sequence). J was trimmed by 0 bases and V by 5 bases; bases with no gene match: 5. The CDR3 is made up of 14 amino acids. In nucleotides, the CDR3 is TGCAGTGCTGCCGGGACAGGCGCTAACTATGGCTACACCTTC. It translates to CSAAGTGANYGYTF.

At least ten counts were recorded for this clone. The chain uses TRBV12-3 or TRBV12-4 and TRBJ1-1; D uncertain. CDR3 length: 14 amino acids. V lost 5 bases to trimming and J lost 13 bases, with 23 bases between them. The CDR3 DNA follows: TGTGCCAGCAGTCCCGTCGCAGCCAAAGAGACGGGTTTCTTT. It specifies CASSPVAAKETGFF.